The entry that follows covers one T cell receptor (beta chain) sequence. Its cognate antigen is unknown. It was with a sample-barcoded 5' primer and a J-beta primer mix that a second PCR of roughly 7 to 12 cycles was run. Every cDNA molecule carried a tag from a template-switch adaptor bearing 12 random nucleotides. No fewer than 2.5 million CDR3-containing paired-end reads came from each sample. TCRdb ran MiXCR on the 5' RACE reads and lists one entry per CDR3 protein. The sample includes over 600,000 distinct CDR3 sequences, roughly three fifths of them seen just once. These data originate in a study of blood T cells in healthy people across ages. Findings of the study overall: There were more naive CD4+ cells and higher diversity in long-lived donors than in aged donors.

Every participating donor contributed about 10 milliliters of peripheral blood through a draw. The receptor was derived from a middle-aged man in good health. Sequenced input: blood.

CDR3 amino acids: CSANRGFSNQPQHF. CDR3 in DNA: TGCAGTGCTAACAGAGGATTTAGCAATCAGCCCCAGCATTTT. The J gene is TRBJ1-5, the V gene TRBV20-1; no reliable D call. Trimming left V 4 bases short and J 0 bases short, with 10 bases between. This CDR3 has 14 amino acids. Per germline, CDR1 DFQATT and CDR2 SNEGSKA (reference sequence).